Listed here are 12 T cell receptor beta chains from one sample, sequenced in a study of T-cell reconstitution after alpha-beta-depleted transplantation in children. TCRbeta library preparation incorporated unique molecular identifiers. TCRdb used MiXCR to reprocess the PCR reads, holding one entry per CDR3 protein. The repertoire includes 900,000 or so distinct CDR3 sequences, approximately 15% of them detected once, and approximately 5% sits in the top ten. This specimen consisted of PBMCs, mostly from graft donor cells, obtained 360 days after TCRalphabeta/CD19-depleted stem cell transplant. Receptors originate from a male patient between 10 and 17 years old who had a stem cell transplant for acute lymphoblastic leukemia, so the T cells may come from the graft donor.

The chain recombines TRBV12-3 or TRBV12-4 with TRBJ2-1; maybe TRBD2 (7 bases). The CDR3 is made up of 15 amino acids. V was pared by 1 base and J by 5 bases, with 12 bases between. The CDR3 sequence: CASSLGGGANNEQFF. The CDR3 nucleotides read TGTGCCAGCAGTTTAGGGGGGGGGGCCAACAATGAGCAGTTCTTC.

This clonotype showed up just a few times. The CDR3 nucleotides are TGTGCCAGCAGCCAACTAGCGGAAGACAATGAGCAGTTCTTC. Its translation: CASSQLAEDNEQFF. The chain combines TRBV13 with TRBJ2-1; 8 nucleotides line up with TRBD2. Germline CDR1 PRHDT, CDR2 FYEKMQ (reference sequence). This CDR3 comprises 14 residues. V trimming: 5 bases; J trimming: 5 bases; junction bases outside the gene matches: 5.

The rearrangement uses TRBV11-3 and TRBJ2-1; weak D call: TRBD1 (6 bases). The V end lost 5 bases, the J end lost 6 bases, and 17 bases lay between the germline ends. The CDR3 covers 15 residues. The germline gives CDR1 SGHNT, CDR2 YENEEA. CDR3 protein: CASSPGQSWTNEQFF. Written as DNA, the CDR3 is TGTGCCAGCAGCCCCGGACAGAGTTGGACCAATGAGCAGTTCTTC.

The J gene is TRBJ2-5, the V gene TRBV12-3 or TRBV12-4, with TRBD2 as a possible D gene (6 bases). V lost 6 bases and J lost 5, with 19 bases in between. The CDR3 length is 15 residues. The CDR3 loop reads CASSPLASTRETQYF. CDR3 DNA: TGTGCCAGCAGCCCACTAGCTTCCACACGGGAGACCCAGTACTTC.

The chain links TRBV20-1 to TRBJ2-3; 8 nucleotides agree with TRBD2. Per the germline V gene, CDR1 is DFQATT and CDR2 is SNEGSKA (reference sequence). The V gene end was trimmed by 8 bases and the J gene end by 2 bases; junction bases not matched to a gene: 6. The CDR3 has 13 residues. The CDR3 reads CSTQREITDTQYF. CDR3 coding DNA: TGCAGTACCCAGCGGGAGATCACAGATACGCAGTATTTT.

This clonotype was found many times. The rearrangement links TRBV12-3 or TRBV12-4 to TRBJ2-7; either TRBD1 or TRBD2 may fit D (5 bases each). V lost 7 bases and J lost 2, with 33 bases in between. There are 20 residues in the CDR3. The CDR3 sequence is CASTATPGSMKSKSAYEQYF. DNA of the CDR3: TGTGCCAGCACCGCGACGCCAGGGAGCATGAAGTCTAAAAGTGCCTACGAGCAGTACTTC.

The CDR3 reads CASSSFLAGPDTQYF. CDR3 nucleotides: TGTGCCAGCAGCTCCTTTCTAGCGGGACCAGATACGCAGTATTTT. The chain is built from TRBV11-2 and TRBJ2-3, with TRBD2 matching over 9 bases. V trimming: 4 bases; J trimming: 4 bases; junction bases outside the gene matches: 6. The CDR3 covers 15 residues. The germline V gene encodes CDR1 SGHAT and CDR2 FQNNGV.

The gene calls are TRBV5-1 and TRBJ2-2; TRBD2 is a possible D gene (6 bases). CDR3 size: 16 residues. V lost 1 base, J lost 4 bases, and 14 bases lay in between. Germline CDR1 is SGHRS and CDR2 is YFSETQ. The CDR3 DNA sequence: TGCGCCAGCAGCTTGAGAGTAGCGGAGACCACCGGGGAGCTGTTTTTT. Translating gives CASSLRVAETTGELFF.

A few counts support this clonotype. CDR3 sequence: CASSPGAEINEQFF. CDR3 nucleotides: TGTGCCAGTTCCCCAGGGGCAGAGATCAATGAGCAGTTCTTC. The chain couples TRBV27 to TRBJ2-1, with TRBD1 as a possible D gene (6 bases). Trimming cost V 9 bases and J 6 bases, with 18 bases left between them. The germline V gene encodes CDR1 MNHEY and CDR2 SMNVEV (reference sequence). This CDR3 is 14 amino acids long.

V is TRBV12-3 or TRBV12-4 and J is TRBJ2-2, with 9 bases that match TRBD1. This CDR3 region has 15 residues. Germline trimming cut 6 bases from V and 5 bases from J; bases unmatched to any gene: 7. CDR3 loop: CASRTGTGITGELFF. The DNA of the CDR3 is TGTGCCAGCAGGACCGGGACAGGGATTACCGGGGAGCTGTTTTTT.

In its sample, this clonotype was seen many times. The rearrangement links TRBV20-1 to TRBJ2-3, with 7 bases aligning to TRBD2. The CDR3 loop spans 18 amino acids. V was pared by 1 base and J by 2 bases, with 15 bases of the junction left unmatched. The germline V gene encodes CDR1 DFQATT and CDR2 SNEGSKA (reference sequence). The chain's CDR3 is CSARAPLASGGYTDTQYF. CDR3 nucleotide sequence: TGCAGTGCTAGAGCCCCTCTTGCTAGCGGAGGCTACACAGATACGCAGTATTTT.

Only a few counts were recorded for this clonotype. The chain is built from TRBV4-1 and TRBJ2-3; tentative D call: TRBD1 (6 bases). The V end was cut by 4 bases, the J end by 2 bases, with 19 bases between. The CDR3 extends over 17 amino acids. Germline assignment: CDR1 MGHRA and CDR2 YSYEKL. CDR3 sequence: CASSLGDGRGSTDTQYF. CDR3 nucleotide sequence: TGCGCCAGCAGCCTAGGCGATGGCAGGGGATCCACAGATACGCAGTATTTT.